This TCR beta chain comes out of a study of blood T cell repertoires in COVID-19. Original data processing: Amplification with reference gene primers provided the estimates of nucleated cell counts. TCRdb's copy holds only in-frame clones and misses some; the assay was immunoSEQ multiplex PCR. Clonal size and the V and J genes are those of that table, whereas D and trimming came from the DNA. The data contain some 250,000 clones, approximately 87% of them singletons. This clone was counted once. V was clipped by 5 bases and J by 2 bases, with 9 bases between them. Looked up from germline, CDR1 is SGHNT and CDR2 is YENEEA. The CDR3 sequence is 13 residues long.

This clonotype was obtained from a man in his 60s with acute or convalescent COVID-19. The sample was peripheral blood. The chain is built from TRBV11-3 and TRBJ1-1; D is uncertain. The CDR3 loop reads CASSLNPNTEAFF. The CDR3 region has the DNA TGTGCCAGCAGCCTAAACCCTAACACTGAAGCTTTCTTT.